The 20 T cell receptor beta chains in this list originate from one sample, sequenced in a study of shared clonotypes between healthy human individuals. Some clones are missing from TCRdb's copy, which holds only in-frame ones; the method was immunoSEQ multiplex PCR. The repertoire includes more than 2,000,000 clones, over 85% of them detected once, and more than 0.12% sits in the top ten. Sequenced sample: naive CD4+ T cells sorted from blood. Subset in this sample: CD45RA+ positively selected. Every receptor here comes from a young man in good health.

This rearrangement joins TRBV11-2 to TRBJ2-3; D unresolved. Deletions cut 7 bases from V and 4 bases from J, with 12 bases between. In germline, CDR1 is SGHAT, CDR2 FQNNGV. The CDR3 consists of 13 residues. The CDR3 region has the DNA TGTGCCAGCATAAGGTCCGGGCCAGATACGCAGTATTTT. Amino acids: CASIRSGPDTQYF.

In DNA, the CDR3 is TGTGCCAGCTGGCGGGACCTTACACACACTGAAGCTTTCTTT. This sequence encodes CASWRDLTHTEAFF. V usage is TRBV18 and J usage is TRBJ1-1, with D perhaps TRBD1 (5 bases). V lost 7 bases and J lost 3, with 15 bases in between. Germline CDR1 KGHSH, CDR2 LQKENI. The CDR3 runs 14 residues.

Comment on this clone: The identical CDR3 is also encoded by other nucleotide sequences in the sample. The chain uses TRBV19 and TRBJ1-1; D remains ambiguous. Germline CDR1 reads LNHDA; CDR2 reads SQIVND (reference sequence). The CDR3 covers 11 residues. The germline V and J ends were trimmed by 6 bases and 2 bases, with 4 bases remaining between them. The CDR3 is CASRDNTEAFF. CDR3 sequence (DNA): TGTGCCAGTAGGGATAACACTGAAGCTTTCTTT.

The CDR3 sequence is CASSFVTGNTEAFF. CDR3 nucleotide sequence: TGCGCCAGCAGCTTTGTTACAGGGAACACTGAAGCTTTCTTT. The J gene is TRBJ1-1, the V gene TRBV5-1; a weak D match, TRBD1 (5 bases). Deletions cut 2 bases from V and 1 base from J, with 9 bases between. This CDR3 contains 14 residues. Germline loops: CDR1 SGHRS, CDR2 YFSETQ.

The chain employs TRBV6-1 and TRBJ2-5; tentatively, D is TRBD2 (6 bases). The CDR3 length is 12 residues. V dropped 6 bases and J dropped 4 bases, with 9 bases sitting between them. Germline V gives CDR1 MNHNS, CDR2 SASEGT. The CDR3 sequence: CASRSEGETQYF. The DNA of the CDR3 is TGTGCCAGCAGGTCGGAGGGAGAGACCCAGTACTTC.

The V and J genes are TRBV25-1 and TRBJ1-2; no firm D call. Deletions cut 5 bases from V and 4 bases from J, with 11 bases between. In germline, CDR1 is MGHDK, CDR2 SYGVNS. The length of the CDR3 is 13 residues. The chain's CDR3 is CASSFGRGYGYTF. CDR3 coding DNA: TGTGCCAGCAGTTTCGGACGGGGCTATGGCTACACCTTC.

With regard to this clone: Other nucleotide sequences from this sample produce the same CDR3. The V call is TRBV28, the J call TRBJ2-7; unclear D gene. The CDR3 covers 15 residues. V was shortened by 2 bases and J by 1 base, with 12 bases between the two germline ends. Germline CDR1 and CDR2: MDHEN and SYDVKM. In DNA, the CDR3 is TGTGCCAGCAGTTTAGGCGGAGCCCCATCCTACGAGCAGTACTTC. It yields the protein CASSLGGAPSYEQYF.

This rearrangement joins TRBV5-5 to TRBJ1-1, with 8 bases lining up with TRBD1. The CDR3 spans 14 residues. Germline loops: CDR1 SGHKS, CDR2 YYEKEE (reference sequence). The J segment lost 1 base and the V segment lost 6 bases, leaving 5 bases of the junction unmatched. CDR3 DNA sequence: TGTGCCAGCACCTATGGGACAGGGAACACTGAAGCTTTCTTT. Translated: CASTYGTGNTEAFF.

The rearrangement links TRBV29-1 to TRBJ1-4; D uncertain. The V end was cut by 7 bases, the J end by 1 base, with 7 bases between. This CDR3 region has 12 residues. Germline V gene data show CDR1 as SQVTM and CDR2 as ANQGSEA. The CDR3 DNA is TGCAGCGCTGGGGAAACTAATGAAAAACTGTTTTTT. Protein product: CSAGETNEKLFF.

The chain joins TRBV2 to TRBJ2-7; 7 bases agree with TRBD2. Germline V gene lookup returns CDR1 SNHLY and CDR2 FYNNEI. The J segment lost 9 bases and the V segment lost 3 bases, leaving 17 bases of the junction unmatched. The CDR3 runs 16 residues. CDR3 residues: CASSDWAGESLSLQYF. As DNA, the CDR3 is TGTGCCAGCAGTGACTGGGCGGGAGAGAGTCTATCGTTGCAGTACTTC.

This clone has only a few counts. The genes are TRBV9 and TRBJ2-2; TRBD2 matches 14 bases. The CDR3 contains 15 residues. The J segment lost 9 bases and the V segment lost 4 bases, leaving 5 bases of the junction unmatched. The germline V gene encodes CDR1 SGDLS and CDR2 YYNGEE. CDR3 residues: CASSTGTSGGWELFF. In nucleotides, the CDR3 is TGTGCCAGCAGCACCGGGACTAGCGGGGGCTGGGAGCTGTTTTTT.

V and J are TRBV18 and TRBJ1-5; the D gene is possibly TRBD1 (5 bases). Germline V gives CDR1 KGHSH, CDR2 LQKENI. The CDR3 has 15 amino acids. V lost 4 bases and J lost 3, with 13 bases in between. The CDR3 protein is CASSLDRSFNQPQHF. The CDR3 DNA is TGTGCCAGCTCACTAGACAGATCGTTCAATCAGCCCCAGCATTTT.

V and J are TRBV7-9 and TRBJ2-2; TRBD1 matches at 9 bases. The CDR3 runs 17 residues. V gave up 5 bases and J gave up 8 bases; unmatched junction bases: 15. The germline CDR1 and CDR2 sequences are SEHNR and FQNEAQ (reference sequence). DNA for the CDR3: TGTGCCAGCAGCCCCCGTGGACAGGGGACCTTAGGGGGGGAGCTGTTTTTT. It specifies CASSPRGQGTLGGELFF.

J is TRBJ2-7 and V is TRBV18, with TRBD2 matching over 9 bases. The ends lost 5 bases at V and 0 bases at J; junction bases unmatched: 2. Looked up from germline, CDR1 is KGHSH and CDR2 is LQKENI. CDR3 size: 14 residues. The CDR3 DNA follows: TGTGCCAGCTCAGCGGGGGGGAGCTCCTACGAGCAGTACTTC. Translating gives CASSAGGSSYEQYF. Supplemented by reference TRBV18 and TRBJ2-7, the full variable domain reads NAGVMQNPRHLVRRRGQEARLRCSPMKGHSHVYWYRQLPEEGLKFMVYLQKENIIDESGMPKERFSAEFPKEGPSILRIQQVVRGDSAAYFCASSAGGSSYEQYFGPGTRLTVT.

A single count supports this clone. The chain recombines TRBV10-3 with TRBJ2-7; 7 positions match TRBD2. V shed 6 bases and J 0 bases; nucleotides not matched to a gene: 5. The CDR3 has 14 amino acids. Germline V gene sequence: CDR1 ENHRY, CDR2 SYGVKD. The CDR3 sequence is CAISERGTSYEQYF. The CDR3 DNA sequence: TGTGCCATCAGCGAGCGGGGTACCTCCTACGAGCAGTACTTC.

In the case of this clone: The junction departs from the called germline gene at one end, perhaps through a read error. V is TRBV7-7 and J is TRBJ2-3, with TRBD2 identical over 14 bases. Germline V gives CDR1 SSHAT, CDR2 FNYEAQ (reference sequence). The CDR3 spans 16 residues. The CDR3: CASSLGLAGVRDTQYF. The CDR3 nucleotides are TGTGCTAGCAGCTTGGGACTAGCGGGAGTTAGAGATACGCAGTATTTT.

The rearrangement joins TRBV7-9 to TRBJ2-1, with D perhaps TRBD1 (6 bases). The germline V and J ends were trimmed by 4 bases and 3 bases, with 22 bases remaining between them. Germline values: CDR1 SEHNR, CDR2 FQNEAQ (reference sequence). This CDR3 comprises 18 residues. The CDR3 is CASSSLKIVQGIYNEQFF. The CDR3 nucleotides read TGTGCCAGCAGCTCCCTCAAGATCGTACAGGGAATCTACAATGAGCAGTTCTTC.

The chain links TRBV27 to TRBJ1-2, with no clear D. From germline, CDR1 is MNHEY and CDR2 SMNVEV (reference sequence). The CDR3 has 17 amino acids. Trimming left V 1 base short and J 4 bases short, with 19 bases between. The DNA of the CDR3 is TGTGCCAGCAGTTTATTATCAACGGCGCATCTATTCTATGGCTACACCTTC. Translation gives CASSLLSTAHLFYGYTF.

The CDR3 bases are TGTGCCAGCAGTTCCCAGGGGCAGGGCTATGGCTACACCTTC. It translates to CASSSQGQGYGYTF. This chain joins TRBV6-1 and TRBJ1-2; maybe TRBD1 (6 bases). The CDR3 is 14 residues long. V lost 5 bases, J lost 4 bases, and 14 bases lay in between. Looked up from germline, CDR1 is MNHNS and CDR2 is SASEGT.

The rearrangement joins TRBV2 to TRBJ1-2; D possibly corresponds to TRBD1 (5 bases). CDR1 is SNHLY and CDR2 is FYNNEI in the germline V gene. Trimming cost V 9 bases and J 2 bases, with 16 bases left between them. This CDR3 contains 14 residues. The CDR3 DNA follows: TGTGCCAGTTCTCCAACAGGACCAAACTATGGCTACACCTTC. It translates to CASSPTGPNYGYTF.